This T cell receptor beta chain was recorded in a study of Graves' ophthalmopathy and Graves' hyperthyroidism. Turning to the study itself: Samples of peripheral blood were obtained at initial diagnosis, prior to treatment of any kind. Points from the study as a whole: Its predictions of ophthalmopathy progression gave the model over 65% sensitivity and almost 75% specificity.

Transcripts of RNA were the source for amplifying TCR beta CDR3 regions. The first round was an RT-PCR with HTBI primers, and the second round was a multiplex PCR. Via MiXCR, TCRdb re-called the multiplex PCR reads, giving one row per CDR3 protein. The data contain 620,000 or so distinct CDR3 sequences, approximately 22% of them seen just once; the ten biggest clones take up roughly 6.9%. Between the trimmed V and J ends, which lost 8 bases and 2 bases, there was a span of 19 bases. The CDR3 is made up of 15 amino acids. From germline, CDR1 is MNHEY and CDR2 SMNVEV (reference sequence). Hyperthyroidism patients had new diagnoses, durations under 2 months, and ages of 18 to 65. With respect to this clonotype: Its antigen remains unknown.

The V and J genes are TRBV27 and TRBJ2-7, with D possibly called TRBD1 or TRBD2 (5 bases each). Sequencing was performed on peripheral blood. The clonotype originates from a woman between 18 and 30 years old with stable Graves' hyperthyroidism. Some clones in this sample may be carry-over from other donors' samples. CDR3 region: CASARGEGPTYEQYF. The CDR3 coding sequence is TGTGCCAGCGCTAGGGGCGAGGGGCCAACCTACGAGCAGTACTTC.